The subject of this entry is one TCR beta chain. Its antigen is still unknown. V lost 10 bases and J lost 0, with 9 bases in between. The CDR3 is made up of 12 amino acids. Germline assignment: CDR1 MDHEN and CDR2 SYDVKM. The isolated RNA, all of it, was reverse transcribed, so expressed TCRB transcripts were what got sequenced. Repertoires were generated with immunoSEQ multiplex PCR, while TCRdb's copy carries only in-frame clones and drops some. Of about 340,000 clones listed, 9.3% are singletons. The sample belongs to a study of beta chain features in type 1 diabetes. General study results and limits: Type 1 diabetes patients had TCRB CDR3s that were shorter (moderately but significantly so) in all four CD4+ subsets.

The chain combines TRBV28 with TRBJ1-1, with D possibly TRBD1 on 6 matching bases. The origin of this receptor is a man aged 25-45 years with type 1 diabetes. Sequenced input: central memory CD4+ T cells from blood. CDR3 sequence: CATSGVNTEAFF. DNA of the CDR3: TGTGCCACCTCAGGGGTGAACACTGAAGCTTTCTTT.